This T cell receptor beta chain was observed in a study of Ad26.COV2.S vaccination and SARS-CoV-2 variants. Overall study: Donor joined the COV1001 Ad26.COV2.S trial arm.

Overall study findings and caveats: Vaccine recipients surpassed placebo recipients in spike-specific TCR breadth.

Specified treatment: some 20 received Ad26.COV2.S at low or high dose, single or two shots; 5 received placebo; per-sample allocation not given. It was on day 63 after the first vaccine or placebo injection that samples were taken. This Boston cohort included adults aged 18-55 years. Expressing Wuhan-strain SARS-CoV-2 spike, an Ad26 vector served as the vaccine. CDR3 length: 14 amino acids. V shed 2 bases and J 3 bases; nucleotides not matched to a gene: 5. The V gene's germline CDR1 is SGHNT and CDR2 YYREEE (reference sequence). Turning to this clone: Its antigen remains unidentified.

Only in-frame clones appear in the TCRdb table, and some are missing; sequencing was by immunoSEQ multiplex PCR. The sample consists of 380,000 or so clones, around 82% of them appearing once. This receptor was identified in a person between 18 and 65 years old who received the Ad26.COV2.S COVID-19 vaccine or a placebo. This sample comprised peripheral blood, obtained in a trial of Ad26.COV2.S vaccine versus placebo. The rearrangement links TRBV5-4 to TRBJ2-7; 7 nucleotides align to TRBD1. In nucleotides, the CDR3 is TGTGCCAGCAGCTTTAGACAGGGTCTCTACGAGCAGTACTTC. This codes for CASSFRQGLYEQYF.